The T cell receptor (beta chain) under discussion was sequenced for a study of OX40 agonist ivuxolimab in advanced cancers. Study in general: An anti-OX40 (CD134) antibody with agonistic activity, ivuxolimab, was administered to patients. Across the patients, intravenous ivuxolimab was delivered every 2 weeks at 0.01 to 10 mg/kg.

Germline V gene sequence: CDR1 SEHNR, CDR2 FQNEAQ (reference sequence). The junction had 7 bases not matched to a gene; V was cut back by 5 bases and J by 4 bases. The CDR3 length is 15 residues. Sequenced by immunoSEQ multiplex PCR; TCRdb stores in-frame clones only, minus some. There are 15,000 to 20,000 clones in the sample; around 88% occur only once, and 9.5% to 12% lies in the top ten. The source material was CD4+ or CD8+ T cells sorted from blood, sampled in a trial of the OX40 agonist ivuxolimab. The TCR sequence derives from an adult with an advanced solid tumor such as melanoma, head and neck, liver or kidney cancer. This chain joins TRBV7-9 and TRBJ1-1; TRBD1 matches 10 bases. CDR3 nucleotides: TGTGCCAGCAGCCCAAGACAGGGGGCGCCCACTGAAGCTTTCTTT. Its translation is CASSPRQGAPTEAFF.